This TCR beta chain stems from a study of CD8 T cells in ankylosing spondylitis. Findings of the study overall: Ankylosing spondylitis blood seemed to carry a telltale TCR beta motif made of under ten highly homologous variants.

Of note for this clonotype: What it binds is not known.

Losses at the gene ends were 2 bases for V and 2 bases for J; bases not matched to a gene: 7. The CDR3 has 17 amino acids. Germline loops: CDR1 SNHLY, CDR2 FYNNEI. Making use of molecular barcodes, quantitative 5'-RACE generated TCR beta libraries. TCRdb re-analysed the 5' RACE reads in MiXCR, keeping a single row per CDR3 protein. The data hold about 540,000 distinct CDR3 sequences, with about 12% observed a single time. The material sequenced was blood, either unsorted or a sorted T cell fraction (not recorded which). This receptor was taken from a male donor with ankylosing spondylitis. This chain uses TRBV2 with TRBJ2-1, with 9 bases identical to TRBD2. The CDR3 here is CASSEIRASGTYNEQFF. The CDR3 DNA follows: TGTGCCAGCAGTGAAATTAGGGCTAGCGGGACCTACAATGAGCAGTTCTTC.